This T cell receptor (beta chain) came from a study of PD-1 blockade in mismatch repair-deficient tumors. About the study: Patients had approximately 13 mismatch repair-deficient cancer types, all previously treated and progressing. Findings and caveats of the study: Tumor-resident clones, often undetectable pretreatment in blood, expanded then contracted after pembrolizumab.

The table lists this clone with a count of one. The antigen is undetermined. Generated by immunoSEQ multiplex PCR, the TCRdb table keeps only in-frame clones and is missing some. This sample has roughly 120,000 clones; roughly 90% occur once, and the top ten carry about 12%. Mismatch repair deficiency was confirmed in all patients, by PCR or immunohistochemistry. Three pembrolizumab responders had their TCRs sequenced. The sequences come from peripheral blood, collected approximately 72 weeks after starting pembrolizumab. This sequence was found in an adult with mismatch repair-deficient cancer.

CDR3 DNA: TGTGCCAGTAGTACGACTAGCGGGAGGTCGACAGATACGCAGTATTTT. Translation gives CASSTTSGRSTDTQYF. This sequence joins TRBV19 and TRBJ2-3, with 13 bases that match TRBD2. Trimming removed 4 bases from V and 3 bases from J; junction bases left unmatched: 4. Germline V gene data show CDR1 as LNHDA and CDR2 as SQIVND (reference sequence). This CDR3 is built from 16 residues.